The rows below give T cell receptor beta chains drawn from one sample of a study of shared clonotypes between healthy human individuals. Here immunoSEQ multiplex PCR was the method, and the copy in TCRdb shows in-frame clones only, minus some. Here the sample spans 2 million or so clones, about 95% being singletons. The sample consisted of naive CD8+ T cells sorted from blood. All receptors come from a man aged 18 to 29 in good health. Each CDR3 is given with its conserved first and last residue. A D gene is named only where the DNA matches it firmly. The size entry is marked missing in some rows and otherwise reads once, few, many or a size class.

>TRBJ2-5|NA|TRBV27|NA
CASSALIGGETQYF
TGTGCCAGCAGTGCTCTCATTGGTGGAGAGACCCAGTACTTC
>TRBJ1-1|once|TRBV5-4|NA
CASSLRVNTEAFF
TGTGCCAGCAGCTTGAGGGTGAACACTGAAGCTTTCTTT
>TRBJ2-7|once|TRBV7-9|NA
CASSSPLGASREQYF
TGTGCCAGCAGCTCGCCGTTAGGGGCTAGTCGCGAGCAGTACTTC
>TRBJ1-2|NA|TRBV9|TRBD1
CASSPRGTENYGYTF
TGTGCCAGCAGCCCCCGGGGGACAGAAAACTATGGCTACACCTTC
>TRBJ1-1|NA|TRBV19|TRBD1
CASSIGFTGATEAFF
TGTGCCAGTAGTATAGGGTTTACAGGGGCAACTGAAGCTTTCTTT
>TRBJ2-1|NA|TRBV4-3|NA
CASSHLLWGNEQFF
TGCGCCAGCAGCCACCTGCTATGGGGTAATGAGCAGTTCTTC
>TRBJ1-2|NA|TRBV10-3|NA
CAIRRETDQNYGYTF
TGTGCCATCAGGAGAGAGACAGACCAGAACTATGGCTACACCTTC
>TRBJ1-2|NA|TRBV7-9|NA
CASSLVGGGHGYTF
TGTGCCAGCAGCTTAGTGGGAGGGGGTCATGGCTACACCTTC
>TRBJ2-5|NA|TRBV4-3|TRBD2
CASSHTSGSQETQYF
TGCGCCAGCAGCCATACTAGCGGGTCTCAAGAGACCCAGTACTTC
>TRBJ2-5|NA|TRBV5-1|TRBD2
CASSPSWTSGLQETQYF
TGCGCCAGCAGCCCCTCCTGGACTAGCGGCCTTCAAGAGACCCAGTACTTC
>TRBJ1-2|NA|TRBV6-5|NA
CASSYSSGIYGYTF
TGTGCCAGCAGTTACTCGTCAGGCATCTATGGCTACACCTTC
>TRBJ2-2|NA|TRBV4-1|NA
CASSQAGLAGELFF
TGCGCCAGCAGCCAAGCAGGGTTGGCCGGGGAGCTGTTTTTT
>TRBJ1-1|NA|TRBV10-3|NA
CAISEPGTPMNTEAFF
TGTGCCATCAGTGAGCCCGGGACACCAATGAACACTGAAGCTTTCTTT
>TRBJ2-7|NA|TRBV29-1|NA
CSVEGSATYEQYF
TGCAGCGTTGAGGGGAGCGCCACCTACGAGCAGTACTTC
>TRBJ1-4|NA|TRBV7-9|TRBD1
CASSLPGQGASNEKLFF
TGTGCCAGCAGCTTGCCGGGACAGGGGGCGTCTAATGAAAAACTGTTTTTT
>TRBJ2-7|NA|TRBV7-9|TRBD1
CASSFPQGSFSYEQYF
TGTGCCAGCAGCTTCCCACAGGGGTCCTTTTCCTACGAGCAGTACTTC
>TRBJ2-7|NA|TRBV11-2|TRBD1
CASSLSLGTGSYEQYF
TGTGCCAGCAGCTTATCCCTCGGGACAGGCTCCTACGAGCAGTACTTC
>TRBJ2-3|NA|TRBV28|TRBD2
CASSSGTSGALADTQYF
TGTGCCAGCAGTTCGGGGACTAGCGGGGCCTTGGCAGATACGCAGTATTTT
>TRBJ2-1|NA|TRBV10-1|TRBD2
CASSAVGLAAGNEQFF
TGCGCCAGCAGTGCCGTTGGACTAGCGGCGGGTAATGAGCAGTTCTTC
>TRBJ1-4|NA|TRBV4-1|NA
CASSQDLMRGVNEKLFF
TGCGCCAGCAGCCAAGATCTTATGAGAGGGGTTAATGAAAAACTGTTTTTT
>TRBJ2-1|NA|TRBV4-1|NA
CASSPHGASAYNEQFF
TGCGCCAGCAGCCCCCACGGGGCATCCGCCTACAATGAGCAGTTCTTC
>TRBJ2-3|NA|TRBV29-1|TRBD1
CSVGTGGTDTQYF
TGCAGCGTCGGGACAGGGGGCACAGATACGCAGTATTTT
>TRBJ1-6|once|TRBV29-1|TRBD1
CSVVRGDRGNSPLHF
TGCAGCGTTGTTCGGGGAGACAGGGGTAATTCACCCCTCCACTTT
>TRBJ2-7|once|TRBV7-9|TRBD2
CASSLSGSIYEQYF
TGTGCCAGCAGCTTGAGCGGGAGTATTTACGAGCAGTACTTC
>TRBJ2-7|NA|TRBV11-2|NA
CASKRPSIYEQYF
TGTGCCTCAAAGCGGCCCTCGATATACGAGCAGTACTTC
>TRBJ2-7|once|TRBV5-5|NA
CASSVGFTYEQYF
TGTGCCAGCAGCGTGGGATTTACTTACGAGCAGTACTTC
>TRBJ2-3|NA|TRBV5-4|NA
CASSWNTDTQYF
TGTGCCAGCAGCTGGAATACAGATACGCAGTATTTT
>TRBJ1-1|NA|TRBV30|TRBD1
CAWSETGGGGTEAFF
TGTGCCTGGAGTGAAACAGGGGGCGGTGGCACTGAAGCTTTCTTT
>TRBJ2-1|NA|TRBV7-2|NA
CASSPDLDSYNEQFF
TGTGCCAGCAGCCCTGACTTAGACTCCTACAATGAGCAGTTCTTC
>TRBJ2-3|NA|TRBV12-5|NA
CASGFNPDTQYF
TGTGCTAGTGGTTTTAATCCAGATACGCAGTATTTT
>TRBJ2-5|once|TRBV4-1|NA
CASKGQEGRETQYF
TGCGCCAGCAAAGGTCAGGAGGGGAGGGAGACCCAGTACTTC
>TRBJ2-1|NA|TRBV30|NA
CAWEGLDNEQFF
TGTGCCTGGGAGGGGCTAGACAATGAGCAGTTCTTC
>TRBJ1-6|NA|TRBV13|TRBD1
CASSYPGTEGPLHF
TGTGCCAGCAGCTATCCCGGGACAGAGGGACCCCTCCACTTT
>TRBJ2-5|NA|TRBV6-5|NA
CASSYWGSGGETQYF
TGTGCCAGCAGTTACTGGGGTAGCGGAGGAGAGACCCAGTACTTC
>TRBJ1-6|once|TRBV27|NA
CASSFRRQINSPLHF
TGTGCCAGCAGTTTTCGGAGACAGATTAATTCACCCCTCCACTTT
>TRBJ2-3|NA|TRBV28|NA
CASSLQWPTDTQYF
TGTGCCAGCAGTCTCCAGTGGCCCACAGATACGCAGTATTTT
>TRBJ2-7|NA|TRBV11-2|NA
CASSLVTGPTYEQYF
TGTGCCAGCAGCTTAGTGACAGGCCCTACCTACGAGCAGTACTTC
>TRBJ1-2|NA|TRBV5-5|NA
CASSSLTGTYGYTF
TGTGCCAGCAGCTCGTTGACAGGAACCTATGGCTACACCTTC
>TRBJ2-3|NA|TRBV2|TRBD2
CASSDTSGPTQYF
TGTGCCAGCAGTGATACTAGCGGGCCTACGCAGTATTTT
>TRBJ2-7|NA|TRBV30|NA
CAWSATLGEQYF
TGTGCCTGGTCGGCCACCCTAGGCGAGCAGTACTTC
>TRBJ2-1|few|TRBV5-1|TRBD2
CASRLSGSGEQFF
TGCGCCAGCAGGTTGAGCGGGAGTGGCGAGCAGTTCTTC
>TRBJ2-7|NA|TRBV28|NA
CASSFAGSSYEQYF
TGTGCCAGCAGTTTTGCAGGGAGCTCCTACGAGCAGTACTTC
>TRBJ2-1|NA|TRBV15|NA
CATPEGGRYNEQFF
TGTGCCACCCCAGAAGGGGGAAGATACAATGAGCAGTTCTTC
>TRBJ2-7|few|TRBV6-1|NA
CASSEGDYEQYF
TGTGCCAGCAGTGAAGGGGACTACGAGCAGTACTTC
>TRBJ2-7|NA|TRBV27|NA
CASSFDTKIYEQYF
TGTGCCAGCAGTTTCGATACAAAGATATACGAGCAGTACTTC
>TRBJ2-2|NA|TRBV10-3|NA
CAAWGIKEGGNTGELFF
TGTGCCGCCTGGGGCATTAAGGAGGGTGGGAACACCGGGGAGCTGTTTTTT
>TRBJ1-2|NA|TRBV9|TRBD1
CASSAGTENLSVGYTF
TGTGCCAGCAGCGCCGGGACAGAGAATCTTTCAGTTGGCTACACCTTC
>TRBJ2-3|NA|TRBV4-1|NA
CASSQGWGTDTQYF
TGCGCCAGCAGCCAGGGTTGGGGCACAGATACGCAGTATTTT
>TRBJ2-3|NA|TRBV11-3|NA
CASSVGEISTDTQYF
TGTGCCAGCAGTGTCGGGGAGATTAGCACAGATACGCAGTATTTT
>TRBJ1-2|NA|TRBV16|NA
CASSPIDTSYGYTF
TGTGCCAGCAGCCCGATCGATACGTCCTATGGCTACACCTTC
>TRBJ1-6|NA|TRBV5-1|NA
CASSLAEGPPLHF
TGCGCCAGCAGCTTGGCGGAGGGGCCACCCCTCCACTTT
>TRBJ1-5|NA|TRBV6-1|TRBD1
CASTGDRGYNQPQHF
TGTGCCAGTACGGGGGACAGGGGCTACAATCAGCCCCAGCATTTT
>TRBJ2-3|NA|TRBV11-2|NA
CASSLFQGIDTDTQYF
TGTGCCAGCAGCTTATTCCAGGGGATCGACACAGATACGCAGTATTTT
>TRBJ2-5|NA|TRBV18|TRBD1
CASSPKITGGRETQYF
TGTGCCAGCTCACCCAAAATAACAGGGGGCCGGGAGACCCAGTACTTC
>TRBJ1-4|NA|TRBV7-8|NA
CASSPIPATNEKLFF
TGTGCCAGCAGCCCGATCCCCGCAACTAATGAAAAACTGTTTTTT
>TRBJ1-1|NA|TRBV6-5|NA
CASTSDVGDTEAFF
TGTGCCAGCACCTCAGATGTAGGGGACACTGAAGCTTTCTTT
>TRBJ2-2|NA|TRBV27|NA
CASSFGGELFF
TGTGCCAGCAGTTTCGGTGGGGAGCTGTTTTTT